This TCR beta chain was identified in a study of CD8 T cells in Susac syndrome. Deletions cut 5 bases from V and 0 bases from J, with 17 bases between. This CDR3 has 17 residues. The germline V gene has CDR1 SGHAT and CDR2 FQNNGV. The authors negatively isolated CD8+ and CD4+ T cells and FACS-enriched TEMRA cells. When the RNA was reverse transcribed, random hexamers were used with an input of roughly 0.45 to 1 ug. MiXCR, applied by TCRdb to the immunoSEQ multiplex PCR reads, yields one record per CDR3 protein. The data hold roughly 110,000 distinct CDR3 sequences, with 94% observed a single time. The chain uses TRBV11-2 and TRBJ2-1, with TRBD1 as a possible D gene (5 bases). Sequencing input: CD8+ T cells from PBMCs. This TCR was recovered from a human donor with Susac syndrome. CDR3: CASSLKTEISSYNEQFF. CDR3 sequence (DNA): TGTGCCAGCAGCCTCAAGACAGAAATTAGCTCCTACAATGAGCAGTTCTTC.